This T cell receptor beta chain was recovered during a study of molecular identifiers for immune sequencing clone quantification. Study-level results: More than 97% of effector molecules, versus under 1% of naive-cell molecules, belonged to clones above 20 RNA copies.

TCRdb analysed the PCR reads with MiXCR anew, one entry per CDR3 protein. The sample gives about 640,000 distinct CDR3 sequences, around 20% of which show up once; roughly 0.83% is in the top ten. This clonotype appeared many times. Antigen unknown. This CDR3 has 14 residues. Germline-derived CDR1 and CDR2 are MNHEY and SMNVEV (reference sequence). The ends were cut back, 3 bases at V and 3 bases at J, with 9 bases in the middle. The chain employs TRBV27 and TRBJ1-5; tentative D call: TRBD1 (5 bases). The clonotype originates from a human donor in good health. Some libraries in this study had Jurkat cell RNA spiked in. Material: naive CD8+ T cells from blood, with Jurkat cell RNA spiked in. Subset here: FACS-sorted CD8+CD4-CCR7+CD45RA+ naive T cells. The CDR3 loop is CASSFEGFNQPQHF. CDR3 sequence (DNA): TGTGCCAGCAGTTTCGAGGGGTTCAATCAGCCCCAGCATTTT.